The rows below give T cell receptor beta chains drawn from one sample of a study of blood T cell repertoires in COVID-19. TCRdb's table, derived via immunoSEQ multiplex PCR, lists solely in-frame clones and lacks some. Among under 200,000 clones listed, about 82% were seen once. The sequencing input was peripheral blood. These receptors were collected from a man in his forties or fifties with active or convalescent COVID-19. The CDR3 runs from the conserved cysteine through the conserved F or W. The D gene is left open where the match is weak. A row's size may be missing; if present it is once, few, many or a size class.

CDR3nt	CDR3aa	d_gene	j_gene	abundance	v_gene
TGTGCCGGACAAGGGGGTGGGAACAATGAGCAGTTCTTC	CAGQGGGNNEQFF	-	TRBJ2-1	-	TRBV2
TGCGCCAGCAGCCGCCGCACTAGCGGGGGGGCCGCCGGGGAGCTGTTTTTT	CASSRRTSGGAAGELFF	TRBD2	TRBJ2-2	-	TRBV5-1
TGTGCCAGCAGCGTGACAGGGCCGTCTCAGCCCCAGCATTTT	CASSVTGPSQPQHF	TRBD1	TRBJ1-5	-	TRBV7-8
TGTGCCAGCAGCCTCAGGGATAAGTCCTACAATGAGCAGTTCTTC	CASSLRDKSYNEQFF	-	TRBJ2-1	-	TRBV11-3
TGTGCCAGCAGCTTCAGACTAGCGGGAGCTCAGGAGCAGTACTTC	CASSFRLAGAQEQYF	TRBD2	TRBJ2-7	once	TRBV5-4
TGTGCCAGCAGCCAATTAGAGATAGGGGTAGCCCAGCATTTT	CASSQLEIGVAQHF	-	TRBJ1-5	-	TRBV16
TGCGCCAGCAGCCAAGATTCTAGGCCTTTGAGCACAGATACGCAGTATTTT	CASSQDSRPLSTDTQYF	-	TRBJ2-3	-	TRBV4-3
TGTGCCAGCAGTTCACAAAAGGTCGCAGGGGCGAGGTGGAACACTGAAGCTTTCTTT	CASSSQKVAGARWNTEAFF	-	TRBJ1-1	-	TRBV27
TGTGCCAGCAGTTCATCTATAAATCAGCCCCAGCATTTT	CASSSSINQPQHF	-	TRBJ1-5	-	TRBV27
TGTGCCAGCGGCAGACTAGCGGGGGAAGAGACCCAGTACTTC	CASGRLAGEETQYF	TRBD2	TRBJ2-5	-	TRBV2
TGTGCCAGTAGTCGACCCGGAGGGGCGAACTCTGGGGCCAACGTCCTGACTTTC	CASSRPGGANSGANVLTF	-	TRBJ2-6	-	TRBV19
TGTGCCAGCAGCTTTCAGGGGAGTACAGATACGCAGTATTTT	CASSFQGSTDTQYF	-	TRBJ2-3	-	TRBV7-3
TGCAGTCCCGGGACAGGTTTAAGAGCTTTCTTT	CSPGTGLRAFF	TRBD1	TRBJ1-1	-	TRBV20-1
TGTGCCAGTAGTATAGGCCAGGGTTCACCCCTCCACTTT	CASSIGQGSPLHF	-	TRBJ1-6	-	TRBV19
TGTGCCAGCAGTTTATGGACAGGGGGCTTAAATGAAAAACTGTTTTTT	CASSLWTGGLNEKLFF	TRBD1	TRBJ1-4	-	TRBV27
TGTGCCAGCAGCCGTCCAGGACAGGGTGGCTACACCTTC	CASSRPGQGGYTF	TRBD1	TRBJ1-2	few	TRBV14
TGTGCCTGGAGTAAGGGACTAGCGGGAGGGGATGAGCAGTTCTTC	CAWSKGLAGGDEQFF	TRBD2	TRBJ2-1	-	TRBV30
TGTGCCAGCAGCCAAGTGGCTAGGCTAGCGGGGGATGAGACCCAGTACTTC	CASSQVARLAGDETQYF	TRBD2	TRBJ2-5	-	TRBV4-2
TGTGCCAGCAGCTCCGACAGGGCTTCACCCCTCCACTTT	CASSSDRASPLHF	TRBD1	TRBJ1-6	few	TRBV13
TGTGCCAGCAGCTTAGGGCGGGGGGGGAGCACAGATACGCAGTATTTT	CASSLGRGGSTDTQYF	TRBD2	TRBJ2-3	once	TRBV11-3
TGTGCCAGCAGTTACTCAGGACAGGGGGTCAGCCATCAGCATTTT	CASSYSGQGVSHQHF	TRBD1	TRBJ1-5	-	TRBV6-2/TRBV6-3
TGTGCCAGTAGGCGAAACCAACAGGGTTTGGACTATGGCTACACCTTC	CASRRNQQGLDYGYTF	-	TRBJ1-2	-	TRBV19
TGTGCCAGCAGCCCACAGGGGGCCGGTGAAAAACTGTTTTTT	CASSPQGAGEKLFF	TRBD1	TRBJ1-4	-	TRBV5-4
TGCAGCGTTGATACACAGGGTAACACTGAAGCTTTCTTT	CSVDTQGNTEAFF	-	TRBJ1-1	-	TRBV29-1
TGTGCCAGCAGTAGGGGCTCCGTGGGCTACACCTTC	CASSRGSVGYTF	-	TRBJ1-2	-	TRBV12-3/TRBV12-4
TGTGCCAGTAGTTCCGGGACAGGGGGCAATCAGCCCCAGCATTTT	CASSSGTGGNQPQHF	TRBD1	TRBJ1-5	-	TRBV19
TGTGCCAGCTCAGAGACAGGGATAGGAGGCTACACCTTC	CASSETGIGGYTF	TRBD1	TRBJ1-2	-	TRBV18
TGTGCCAGCAGGCTGGGGGGGAGATCCTACGAGCAGTACTTC	CASRLGGRSYEQYF	TRBD2	TRBJ2-7	-	TRBV27
TGTGCCAGCAGTGACCGCAGGGGGGAAGACACCGGGGAGCTGTTTTTT	CASSDRRGEDTGELFF	-	TRBJ2-2	-	TRBV2
TGTGCCAGTAGTCGGCGGGGGATCACTGAAGCTTTCTTT	CASSRRGITEAFF	-	TRBJ1-1	-	TRBV19
TGTGCCAGCAGTAACCCCGGGGAGACCCAGTACTTC	CASSNPGETQYF	-	TRBJ2-5	-	TRBV12-3/TRBV12-4